The present T cell receptor beta chain was sequenced within a study of naive and memory T cell subsets (dated by TCRdb to the late 2010s). About the study as a whole: In the figure summarizing the skin biopsy and whole blood samples, 10 or so blood donors, 7 tuberculin skin test biopsies and 3 saline control biopsies were reported. Skin biopsies were taken from tuberculin skin test sites or from saline-injected control sites and were processed for RNA extraction as described before. PCR2 was typically performed as a SYBR Green qPCR that was stopped at a set threshold, although end-point PCR (approximately 6 cycles) could be used instead for low-input samples.

The germline V gene yields KGHSH for CDR1 and LQKENI for CDR2. The CDR3 numbers 14 residues from cysteine through phenylalanine. Only CDR3 DNA is held: 42 bases, read in frame from base 1. The germline ends are 11 bases apart after V is trimmed by 3 bases and J by 2 bases. The treatment or condition label here, explained by the study, means: skin biopsy from PPD injection site in Mantoux-positive individual. The study described a robust, sensitive protocol for amplifying, sequencing and analyzing TCRs, using 3' ligation of a UMI-containing oligonucleotide to TCR cDNA. The tuberculin skin test biopsies were taken from PPD-injected sites in individuals who had a positive Mantoux test. Total RNA, without cell sorting, was DNase treated with RQ1 DNase before reverse transcription, targeting roughly 1 to 1,100 ng input. To check how robust the pipeline was in samples where T cells make up a minority population, libraries were built from skin biopsies and whole blood.

The library was produced with UMI-ligation and nested PCR. The ligated cDNA was amplified in four rounds of PCR with nested alpha and beta constant region primers together with the SP2 primer. TCR RNA was reverse transcribed with SuperScript IV using alpha and beta constant region primers for the blood and skin samples. T4 RNA ligase 1 was used to ligate an oligonucleotide containing the Illumina SP2 primer and a UMI to the 3' end of the cDNA. The 12-nucleotide UMI was composed of two random hexamers separated by an eight-base spacer, which was included to prevent hairpin formation. From the second PCR onward, the TCR alpha and beta chain libraries were handled separately, and dual indexing was used for multiplexing. After pooling, the indexed libraries were analyzed by capillary electrophoresis and sequenced on either an Illumina MiSeq or NextSeq. To boost base diversity and improve cluster recognition, PhiX DNA at about 5-7.5% was spiked into the libraries. Regarding the original processing steps: Demultiplexor pulled UMIs out of read 2, joined the UMIs with the TCR sequence from read 1, and separated reads according to sample indices. V and J genes and V-J junctions were identified by Decombinator, which gave every TCR a five-part identifier that included V and J deletions. UMIs were used by Collapsinator to correct sequencing errors and PCR amplification heterogeneity, so that a UMI-based abundance was obtained for each TCR. CDR3Translator converted identifiers to nucleotide sequence, translated to amino acids, and extracted CDR3 regions using terminal motifs. Error-corrected alpha and beta TCR counts from blood and skin were compared after normalization to input RNA amount. The public sequencing data were trimmed at Q25 with fastp and processed into clonotypes with MiXCR by TCRdb, which kept only in-frame beta chains. Each entry merges the rows of one CDR3 protein and shows their most common DNA and genes. TCRdb's processing, not the study's, gives the V and J calls here. The sample data list around 30,000 distinct CDR3 sequences, and less than 8.5% of these were observed just once. The biggest ten clones account for over 3% of the sample.

This clonotype was recorded many times. Its antigen has not been determined. No much larger clone is present one base from it, and per-base qualities are unavailable. Beyond this particular receptor, the publication reports: The RNA-based method was acknowledged as potentially sensitive to TCR transcript changes with T cell activation and differentiation. Higher TCR numbers at tuberculin skin test sites were interpreted as T cell infiltration of a delayed type IV hypersensitivity reaction. Details of skin biopsy collection and RNA processing were not given in the paper but were referenced to earlier studies. TCR sequences were reportedly recovered from both types of skin biopsy, with far more TCRs being found at tuberculin skin test sites.

The receptor was isolated from an adult in good health. Sample: skin, taken from a tuberculin skin test site. The chain couples TRBV18 to TRBJ2-7; the D gene lacks a confident call. CDR3 reads: CASSPGLSTYEQYF. The nucleotide sequence is given as TGTGCCAGCTCACCTGGGTTATCGACCTACGAGCAGTACTTC.